The clone carrying this TCR beta chain was observed at least ten times. Antigen unknown. The data were taken from a study of T cells after yellow fever vaccination. Study-wide context: For low cell numbers, libraries were made with SMART-Seq v4 Ultra Low Input. Study-wide results and limits: Researchers noted that a small share of clonotypes showed up in both CD4 and CD8 compartments. The presence of abundant clonotypes contaminating from the bulk population was possible in FACS-sorted repertoires.

5'RACE template switching generated TCR cDNA, adding a universal primer site and UMIs. In TCRdb, the 5' RACE reads were re-called with MiXCR into one record per CDR3 protein. The sample records about 400,000 distinct CDR3 sequences, around 6.5% being singletons. This CDR3 is built from 18 residues. Trimming at V came to 2 bases and at J to 4 bases, leaving 9 bases not matched to a gene. Germline V gives CDR1 KGHSH, CDR2 LQKENI. The sequencing here drew on PBMCs, taken 5 days after the yellow fever booster vaccination. This clonotype was sampled from a man under 40 who received the YFV17D yellow fever vaccine. The rearrangement joins TRBV18 to TRBJ2-1; 12 positions match TRBD2. The CDR3 DNA sequence: TGTGCCAGCTCACCAGGACTAGCGGGGAGAAGACCTTACAATGAGCAGTTCTTC. This gives the protein CASSPGLAGRRPYNEQFF. Full variable domain (missing parts from reference TRBV18 and TRBJ2-1): NAGVMQNPRHLVRRRGQEARLRCSPMKGHSHVYWYRQLPEEGLKFMVYLQKENIIDESGMPKERFSAEFPKEGPSILRIQQVVRGDSAAYFCASSPGLAGRRPYNEQFFGPGTRLTVL.